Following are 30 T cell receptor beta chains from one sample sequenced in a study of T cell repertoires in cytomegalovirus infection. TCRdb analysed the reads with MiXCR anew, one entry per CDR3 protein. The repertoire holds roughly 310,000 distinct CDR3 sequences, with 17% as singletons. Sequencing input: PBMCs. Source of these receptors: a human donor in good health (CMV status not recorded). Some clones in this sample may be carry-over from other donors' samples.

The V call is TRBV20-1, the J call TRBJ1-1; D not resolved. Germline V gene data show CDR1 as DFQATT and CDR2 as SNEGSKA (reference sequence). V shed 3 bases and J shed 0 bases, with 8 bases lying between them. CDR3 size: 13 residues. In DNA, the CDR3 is TGCAGTGCTAGGGGCCTCATGAACACTGAAGCTTTCTTT. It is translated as CSARGLMNTEAFF.

The CDR3 DNA sequence: TGCGCCAGCAGCTTGTTAGGCACGAACACCGGGGAGCTGTTTTTT. This sequence encodes CASSLLGTNTGELFF. The chain combines TRBV5-1 with TRBJ2-2; no clear D. V lost 1 base, J lost 0 bases, and 7 bases lay in between. The CDR3 has 15 amino acids. CDR1 and CDR2 from the germline V gene are SGHRS and YFSETQ.

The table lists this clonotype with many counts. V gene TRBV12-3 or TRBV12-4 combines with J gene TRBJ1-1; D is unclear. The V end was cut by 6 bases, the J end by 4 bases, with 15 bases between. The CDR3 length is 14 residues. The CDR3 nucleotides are TGTGCCAGCAGGCCAGCAGTTGGGAGCACTGAAGCTTTCTTT. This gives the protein CASRPAVGSTEAFF.

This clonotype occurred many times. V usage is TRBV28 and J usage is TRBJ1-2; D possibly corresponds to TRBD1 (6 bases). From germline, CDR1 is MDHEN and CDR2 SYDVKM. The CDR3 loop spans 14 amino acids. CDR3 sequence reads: CASGSSGQTSGYTF. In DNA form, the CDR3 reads TGTGCTAGCGGGAGTTCGGGACAAACTTCGGGCTACACCTTC.

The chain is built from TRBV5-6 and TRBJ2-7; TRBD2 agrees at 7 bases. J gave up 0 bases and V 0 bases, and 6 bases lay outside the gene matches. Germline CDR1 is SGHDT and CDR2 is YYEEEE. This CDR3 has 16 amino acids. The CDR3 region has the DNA TGTGCCAGCAGCTTGGTTCCCGGGGGGAGCTCCTACGAGCAGTACTTC. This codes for CASSLVPGGSSYEQYF.

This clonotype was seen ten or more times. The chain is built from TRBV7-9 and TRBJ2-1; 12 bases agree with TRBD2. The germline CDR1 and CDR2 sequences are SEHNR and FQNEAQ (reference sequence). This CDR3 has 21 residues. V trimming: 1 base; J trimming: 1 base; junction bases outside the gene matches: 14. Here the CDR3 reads CASSLVLWLAGGFGSYNEQFF. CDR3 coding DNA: TGTGCCAGCAGCTTAGTGTTGTGGCTAGCGGGGGGGTTTGGATCCTACAATGAGCAGTTCTTC.

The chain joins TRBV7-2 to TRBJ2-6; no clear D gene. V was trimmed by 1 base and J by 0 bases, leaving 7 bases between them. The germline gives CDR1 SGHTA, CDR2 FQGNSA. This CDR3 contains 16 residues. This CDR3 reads CASSLERYSGANVLTF. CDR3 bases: TGTGCCAGCAGCTTAGAACGGTACTCTGGGGCCAACGTCCTGACTTTC.

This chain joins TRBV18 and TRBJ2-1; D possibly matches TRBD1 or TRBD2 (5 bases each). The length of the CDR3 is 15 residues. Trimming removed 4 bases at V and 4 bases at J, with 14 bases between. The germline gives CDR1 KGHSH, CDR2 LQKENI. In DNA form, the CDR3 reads TGTGCCAGCTCACAGGGGAGTGGTCTATACAATGAGCAGTTCTTC. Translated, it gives CASSQGSGLYNEQFF.

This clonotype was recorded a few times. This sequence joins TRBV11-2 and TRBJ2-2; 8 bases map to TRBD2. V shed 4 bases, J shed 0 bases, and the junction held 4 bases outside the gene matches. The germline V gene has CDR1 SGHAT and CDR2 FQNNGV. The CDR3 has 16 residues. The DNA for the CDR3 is TGTGCCAGCAGCTCCCATAGCGGGGCGAACACCGGGGAGCTGTTTTTT. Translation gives CASSSHSGANTGELFF.

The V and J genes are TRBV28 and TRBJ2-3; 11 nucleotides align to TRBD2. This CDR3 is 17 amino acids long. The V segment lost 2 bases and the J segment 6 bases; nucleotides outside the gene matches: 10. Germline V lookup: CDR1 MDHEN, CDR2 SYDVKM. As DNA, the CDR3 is TGTGCCAGCAGTTTAGTAGCGGGGGGGATCGTGGGGGATACGCAGTATTTT. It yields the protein CASSLVAGGIVGDTQYF.

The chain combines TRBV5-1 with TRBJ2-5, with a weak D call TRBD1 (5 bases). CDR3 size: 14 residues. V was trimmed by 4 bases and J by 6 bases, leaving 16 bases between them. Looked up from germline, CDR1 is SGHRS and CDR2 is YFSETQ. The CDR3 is CASSPDLGPQTQYF. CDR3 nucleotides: TGCGCCAGCAGCCCCGATCTGGGGCCTCAGACCCAGTACTTC.

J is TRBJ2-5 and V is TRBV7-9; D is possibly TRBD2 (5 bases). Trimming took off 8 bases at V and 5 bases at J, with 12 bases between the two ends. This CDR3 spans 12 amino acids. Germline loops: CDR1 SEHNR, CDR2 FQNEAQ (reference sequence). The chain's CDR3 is CASLDGVETQYF. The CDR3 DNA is TGTGCCAGCTTAGACGGGGTGGAGACCCAGTACTTC. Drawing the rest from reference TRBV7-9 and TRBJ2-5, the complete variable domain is DTGVSQNPRHKITKRGQNVTFRCDPISEHNRLYWYRQTLGQGPEFLTYFQNEAQLEKSRLLSDRFSAERPKGSFSTLEIQRTEQGDSAMYLCASLDGVETQYFGPGTRLLVL.

CDR3 sequence: CATSENRNTGELFF. As DNA, the CDR3 is TGTGCCACCAGTGAAAACAGGAACACCGGGGAGCTGTTTTTT. The chain is built from TRBV24-1 and TRBJ2-2; the D is unclear. The CDR3 loop spans 14 amino acids. Trimming took off 4 bases at V and 1 base at J, with 6 bases between the two ends. The germline V gene has CDR1 KGHDR and CDR2 SFDVKD.

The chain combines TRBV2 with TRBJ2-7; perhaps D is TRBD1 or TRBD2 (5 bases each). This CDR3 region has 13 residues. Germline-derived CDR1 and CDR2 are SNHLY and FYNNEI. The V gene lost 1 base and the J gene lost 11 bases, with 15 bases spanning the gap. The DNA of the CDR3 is TGTGCCAGCAGTGAAGGCCGGGACCAAAAAGAGTACTTC. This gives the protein CASSEGRDQKEYF.

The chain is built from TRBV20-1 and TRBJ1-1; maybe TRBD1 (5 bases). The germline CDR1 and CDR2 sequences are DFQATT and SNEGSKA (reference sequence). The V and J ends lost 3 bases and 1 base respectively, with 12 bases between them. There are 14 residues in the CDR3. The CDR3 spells CSARGRQPNTEAFF. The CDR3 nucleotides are TGCAGTGCTAGGGGCAGACAGCCGAACACTGAAGCTTTCTTT.

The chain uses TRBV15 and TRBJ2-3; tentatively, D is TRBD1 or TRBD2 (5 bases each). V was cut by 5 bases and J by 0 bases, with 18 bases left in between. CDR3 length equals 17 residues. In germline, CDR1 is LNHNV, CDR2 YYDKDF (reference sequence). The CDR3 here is CATSGPGTKKSTDTQYF. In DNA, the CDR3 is TGTGCCACCAGCGGGCCCGGGACCAAAAAGAGCACAGATACGCAGTATTTT. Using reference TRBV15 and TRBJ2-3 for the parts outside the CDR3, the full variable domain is DAMVIQNPRYQVTQFGKPVTLSCSQTLNHNVMYWYQQKSSQAPKLLFHYYDKDFNNEADTPDNFQSRRPNTSFCFLDIRSPGLGDTAMYLCATSGPGTKKSTDTQYFGPGTRLTVL.

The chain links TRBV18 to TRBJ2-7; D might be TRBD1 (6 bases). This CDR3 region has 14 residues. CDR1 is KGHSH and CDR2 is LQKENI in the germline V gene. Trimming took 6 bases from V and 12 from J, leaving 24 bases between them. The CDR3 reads CASSPTMRTDIAYF. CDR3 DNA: TGTGCCAGCTCTCCTACTATGAGGACAGACATTGCGTACTTC.

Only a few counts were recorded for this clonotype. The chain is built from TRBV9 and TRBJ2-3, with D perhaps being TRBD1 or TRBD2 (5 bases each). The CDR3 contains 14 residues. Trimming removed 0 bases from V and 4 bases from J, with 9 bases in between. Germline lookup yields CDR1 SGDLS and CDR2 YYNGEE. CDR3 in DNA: TGTGCCAGCAGCGTAGTTGGGACCTCAGATACGCAGTATTTT. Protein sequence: CASSVVGTSDTQYF.

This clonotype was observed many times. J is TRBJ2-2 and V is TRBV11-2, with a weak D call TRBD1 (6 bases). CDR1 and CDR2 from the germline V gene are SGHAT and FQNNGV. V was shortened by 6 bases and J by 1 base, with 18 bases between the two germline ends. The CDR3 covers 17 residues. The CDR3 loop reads CASRNRLGARNTGELFF. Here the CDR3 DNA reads TGTGCCAGCAGGAATCGCTTGGGGGCAAGGAACACCGGGGAGCTGTTTTTT.

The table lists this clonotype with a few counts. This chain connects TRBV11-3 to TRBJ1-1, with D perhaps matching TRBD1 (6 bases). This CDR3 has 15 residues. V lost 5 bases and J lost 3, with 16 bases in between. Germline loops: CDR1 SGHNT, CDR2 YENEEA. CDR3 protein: CASSPGGAGDTEAFF. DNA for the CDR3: TGTGCCAGCAGCCCGGGGGGCGCTGGGGACACTGAAGCTTTCTTT.

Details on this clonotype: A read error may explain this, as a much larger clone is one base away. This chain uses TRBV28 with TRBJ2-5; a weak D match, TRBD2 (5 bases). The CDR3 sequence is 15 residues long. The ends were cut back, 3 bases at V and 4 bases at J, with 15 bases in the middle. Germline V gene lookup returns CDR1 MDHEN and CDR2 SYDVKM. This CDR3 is CASSFRGRGLETQYF. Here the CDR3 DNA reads TGTGCCAGCAGTTTCCGAGGGCGCGGGCTAGAGACCCAGTACTTC. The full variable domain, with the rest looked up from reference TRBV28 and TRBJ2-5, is DVKVTQSSRYLVKRTGEKVFLECVQDMDHENMFWYRQDPGLGLRLIYFSYDVKMKEKGDIPEGYSVSREKKERFSLILESASTNQTSMYLCASSFRGRGLETQYFGPGTRLLVL.

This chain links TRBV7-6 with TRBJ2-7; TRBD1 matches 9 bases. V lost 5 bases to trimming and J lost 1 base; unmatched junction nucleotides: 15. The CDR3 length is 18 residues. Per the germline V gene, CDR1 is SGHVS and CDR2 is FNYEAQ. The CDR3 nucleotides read TGTGCCAGCAGCAATAAGGGACAGGGTCTCTTCGGTTCCTACGAGCAGTACTTC. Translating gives CASSNKGQGLFGSYEQYF.

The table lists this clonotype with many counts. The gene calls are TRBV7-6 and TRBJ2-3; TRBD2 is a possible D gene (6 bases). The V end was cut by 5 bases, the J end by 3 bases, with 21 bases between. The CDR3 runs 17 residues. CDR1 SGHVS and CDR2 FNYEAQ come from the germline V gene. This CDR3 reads CASSLQLAGVGTDTQYF. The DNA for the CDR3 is TGTGCCAGCAGCCTGCAACTAGCCGGGGTTGGGACAGATACGCAGTATTTT.

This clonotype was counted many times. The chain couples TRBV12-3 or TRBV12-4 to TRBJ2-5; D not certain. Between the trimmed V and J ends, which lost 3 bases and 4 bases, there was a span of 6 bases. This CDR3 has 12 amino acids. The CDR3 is CASSLIGETQYF. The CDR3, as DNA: TGTGCCAGCAGTTTGATAGGAGAGACCCAGTACTTC.

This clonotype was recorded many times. The CDR3 DNA is TGTGCCACCAGCGCTGACAAAGCCCAAGAGACCCAGTACTTC. It encodes CATSADKAQETQYF. The chain recombines TRBV15 with TRBJ2-5; no clear D. The CDR3 has 14 amino acids. The germline V and J ends were trimmed by 5 bases and 1 base, with 11 bases remaining between them. Per the germline V gene, CDR1 is LNHNV and CDR2 is YYDKDF (reference sequence).

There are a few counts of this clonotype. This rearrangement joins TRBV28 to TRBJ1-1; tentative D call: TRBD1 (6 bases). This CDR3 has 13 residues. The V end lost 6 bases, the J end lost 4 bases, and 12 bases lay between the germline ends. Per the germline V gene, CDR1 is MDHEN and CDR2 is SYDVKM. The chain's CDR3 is CASSQNRATEAFF. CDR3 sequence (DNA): TGTGCCAGCAGCCAGAACAGGGCCACTGAAGCTTTCTTT.

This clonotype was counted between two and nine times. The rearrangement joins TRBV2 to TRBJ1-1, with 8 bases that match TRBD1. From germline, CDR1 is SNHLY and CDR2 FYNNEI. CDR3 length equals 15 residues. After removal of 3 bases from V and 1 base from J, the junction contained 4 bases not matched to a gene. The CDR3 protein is CASSEQGTGNTEAFF. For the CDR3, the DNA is TGTGCCAGCAGTGAGCAAGGGACAGGGAACACTGAAGCTTTCTTT.

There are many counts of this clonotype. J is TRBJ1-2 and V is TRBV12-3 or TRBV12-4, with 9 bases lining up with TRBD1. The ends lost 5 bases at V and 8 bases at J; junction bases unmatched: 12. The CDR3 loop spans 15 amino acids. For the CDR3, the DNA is TGTGCCAGCAGTACGAACAGGGGGCAGGTGGCCGGCTACACCTTC. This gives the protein CASSTNRGQVAGYTF.

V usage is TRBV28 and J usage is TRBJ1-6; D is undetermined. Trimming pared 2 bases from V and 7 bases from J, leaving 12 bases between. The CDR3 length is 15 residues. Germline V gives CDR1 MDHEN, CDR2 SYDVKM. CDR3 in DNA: TGTGCCAGCAGTTTAGGGCTTATGGGGAATTCACCCCTCCACTTT. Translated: CASSLGLMGNSPLHF.

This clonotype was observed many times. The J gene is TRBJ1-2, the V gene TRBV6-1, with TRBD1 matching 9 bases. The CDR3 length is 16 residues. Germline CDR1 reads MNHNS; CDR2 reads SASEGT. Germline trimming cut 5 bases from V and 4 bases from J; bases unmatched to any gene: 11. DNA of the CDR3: TGTGCCAGCAGTCCGCCCGGGACAGGGCGACTCTATGGCTACACCTTC. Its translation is CASSPPGTGRLYGYTF.